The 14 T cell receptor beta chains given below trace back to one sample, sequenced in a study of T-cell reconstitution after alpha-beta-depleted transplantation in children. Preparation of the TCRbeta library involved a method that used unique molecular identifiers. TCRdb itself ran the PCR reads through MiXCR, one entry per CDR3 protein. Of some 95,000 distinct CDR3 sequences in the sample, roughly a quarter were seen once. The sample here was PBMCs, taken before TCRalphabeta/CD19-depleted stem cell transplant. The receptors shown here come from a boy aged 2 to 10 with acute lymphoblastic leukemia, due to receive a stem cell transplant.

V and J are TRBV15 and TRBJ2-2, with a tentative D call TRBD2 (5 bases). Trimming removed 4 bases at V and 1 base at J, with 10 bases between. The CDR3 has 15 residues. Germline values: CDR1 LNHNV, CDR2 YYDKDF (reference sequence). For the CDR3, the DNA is TGTGCCACCAGCAAGGGAGATCAGAACACCGGGGAGCTGTTTTTT. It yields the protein CATSKGDQNTGELFF.

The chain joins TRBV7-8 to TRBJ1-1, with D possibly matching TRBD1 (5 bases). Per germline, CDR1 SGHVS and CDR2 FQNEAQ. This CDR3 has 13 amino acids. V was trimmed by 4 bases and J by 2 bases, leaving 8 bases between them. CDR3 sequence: CASSYDSNTEAFF. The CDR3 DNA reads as TGTGCCAGCAGCTATGACAGTAACACTGAAGCTTTCTTT.

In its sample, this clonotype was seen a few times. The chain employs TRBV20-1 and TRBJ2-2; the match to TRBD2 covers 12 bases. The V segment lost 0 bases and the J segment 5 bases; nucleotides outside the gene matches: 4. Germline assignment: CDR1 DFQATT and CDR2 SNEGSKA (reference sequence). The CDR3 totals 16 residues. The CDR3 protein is CSARDYLAGGTGELFF. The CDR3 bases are TGCAGTGCTAGAGATTACCTAGCGGGAGGGACCGGGGAGCTGTTTTTT.

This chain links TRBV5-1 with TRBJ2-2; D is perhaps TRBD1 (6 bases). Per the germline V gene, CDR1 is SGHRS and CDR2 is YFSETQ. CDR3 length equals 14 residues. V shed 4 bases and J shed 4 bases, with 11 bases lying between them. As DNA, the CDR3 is TGCGCCAGCAGCCAGGACAGACCCACCGGGGAGCTGTTTTTT. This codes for CASSQDRPTGELFF.

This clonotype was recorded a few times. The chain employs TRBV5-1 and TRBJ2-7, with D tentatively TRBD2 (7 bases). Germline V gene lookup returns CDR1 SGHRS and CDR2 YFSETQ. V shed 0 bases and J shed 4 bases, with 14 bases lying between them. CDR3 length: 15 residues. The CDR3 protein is CASSLEGRGGYEQYF. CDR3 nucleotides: TGCGCCAGCAGCTTGGAGGGGAGGGGGGGGTACGAGCAGTACTTC.

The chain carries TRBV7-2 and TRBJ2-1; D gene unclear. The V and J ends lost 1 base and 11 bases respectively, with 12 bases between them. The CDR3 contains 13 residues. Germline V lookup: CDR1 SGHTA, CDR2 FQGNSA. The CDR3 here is CASSLDFRSQQFF. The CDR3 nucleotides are TGTGCCAGCAGCTTAGATTTTAGGTCCCAGCAGTTCTTC.

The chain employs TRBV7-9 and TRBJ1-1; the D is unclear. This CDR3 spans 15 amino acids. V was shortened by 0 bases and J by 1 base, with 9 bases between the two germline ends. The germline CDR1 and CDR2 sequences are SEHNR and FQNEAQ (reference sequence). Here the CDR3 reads CASSLAGRRNTEAFF. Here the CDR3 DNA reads TGTGCCAGCAGCTTAGCGGGTCGAAGGAACACTGAAGCTTTCTTT.

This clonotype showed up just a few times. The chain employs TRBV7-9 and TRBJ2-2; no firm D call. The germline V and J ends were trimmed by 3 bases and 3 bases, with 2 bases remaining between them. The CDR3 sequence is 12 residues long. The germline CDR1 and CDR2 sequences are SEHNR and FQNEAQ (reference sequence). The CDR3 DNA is TGTGCCAGCAGCTTTGACACCGGGGAGCTGTTTTTT. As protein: CASSFDTGELFF. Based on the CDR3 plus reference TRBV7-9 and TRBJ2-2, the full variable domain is DTGVSQNPRHKITKRGQNVTFRCDPISEHNRLYWYRQTLGQGPEFLTYFQNEAQLEKSRLLSDRFSAERPKGSFSTLEIQRTEQGDSAMYLCASSFDTGELFFGEGSRLTVL.

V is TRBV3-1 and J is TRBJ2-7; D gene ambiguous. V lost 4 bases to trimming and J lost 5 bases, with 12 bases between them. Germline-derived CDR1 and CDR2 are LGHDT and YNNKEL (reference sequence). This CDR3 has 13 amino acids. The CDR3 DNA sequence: TGTGCCAGCAGCCCGGGCCTTCGGAACGAGCAGTACTTC. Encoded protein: CASSPGLRNEQYF.

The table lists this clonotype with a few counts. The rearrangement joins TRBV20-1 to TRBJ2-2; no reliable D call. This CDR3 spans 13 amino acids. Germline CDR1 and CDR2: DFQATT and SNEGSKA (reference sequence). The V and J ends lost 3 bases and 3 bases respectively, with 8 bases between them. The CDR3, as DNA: TGCAGTGCTAGGCTTACCGACACCGGGGAGCTGTTTTTT. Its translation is CSARLTDTGELFF.

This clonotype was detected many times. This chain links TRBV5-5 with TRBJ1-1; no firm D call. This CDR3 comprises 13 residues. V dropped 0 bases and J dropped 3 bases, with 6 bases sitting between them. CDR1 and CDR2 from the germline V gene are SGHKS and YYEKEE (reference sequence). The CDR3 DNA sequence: TGTGCCAGCAGCTTGGGCCCGGACACTGAAGCTTTCTTT. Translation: CASSLGPDTEAFF.

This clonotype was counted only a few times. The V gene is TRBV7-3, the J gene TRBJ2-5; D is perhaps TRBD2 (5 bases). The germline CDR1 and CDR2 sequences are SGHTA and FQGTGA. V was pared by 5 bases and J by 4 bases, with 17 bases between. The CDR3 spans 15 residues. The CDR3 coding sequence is TGTGCCAGCAGCATCACAGCGGAGCCCCGAGAGACCCAGTACTTC. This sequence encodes CASSITAEPRETQYF.

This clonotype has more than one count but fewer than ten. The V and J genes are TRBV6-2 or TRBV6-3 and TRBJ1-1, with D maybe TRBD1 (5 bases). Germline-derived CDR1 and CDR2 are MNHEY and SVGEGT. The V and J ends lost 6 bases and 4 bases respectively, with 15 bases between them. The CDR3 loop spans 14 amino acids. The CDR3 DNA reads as TGTGCCAGCAGCAACGGGGGGGTGAGCACTGAAGCTTTCTTT. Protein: CASSNGGVSTEAFF.

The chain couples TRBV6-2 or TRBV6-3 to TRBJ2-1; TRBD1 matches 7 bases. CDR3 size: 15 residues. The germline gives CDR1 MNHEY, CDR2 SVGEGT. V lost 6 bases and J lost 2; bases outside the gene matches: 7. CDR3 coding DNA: TGTGCCAGCAGCCCGTGGGGACAGCCCTACAATGAGCAGTTCTTC. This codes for CASSPWGQPYNEQFF.